This entry describes one T cell receptor (beta chain). PCR amplification relied on 60 Vbeta primers (plus 13 Jbeta primers). As processed by the authors: The count from a later analysis was some 76 million unique TCR beta chains, around 11 million of them shared. Sequenced by immunoSEQ multiplex PCR; TCRdb stores in-frame clones only, minus some. V, J and clone size are taken as reported in that table, and D and trimming were inferred from the DNA itself. Of roughly 180,000 clones listed, 82% are singletons. The entry originates in a study of cytomegalovirus exposure and HLA in healthy donors. The overall study: Sequencing of about 179 million T cells in an earlier analysis found some 100 million unique TCR beta sequences.

The CDR3 is made up of 14 amino acids. Germline V gene sequence: CDR1 KGHSH, CDR2 LQKENI. The donors comprised healthy bone marrow donors. Sequenced material: PBMCs. The rearrangement links TRBV18 to TRBJ2-5, with D tentatively TRBD1 (5 bases). The J call may be mistaken, given a closer DNA end match to TRBJ2-7. The clonotype originates from a man aged 35-49 years in good health and CMV-seronegative. The CDR3 is CASSQSGQGYEQYF. CDR3 bases: TGTGCCAGCTCACAAAGTGGACAAGGCTACGAGCAGTACTTC.